This T cell receptor (beta chain) was retrieved from a study of cytotoxic CD8 clonotypes in ibrutinib-treated CLL. Study-wide results and limits: Clonality was higher at ibrutinib response and returned toward baseline at progression.

The repertoire was sequenced with immunoSEQ multiplex PCR; TCRdb's copy has only in-frame clones and lacks some. The data hold around 150,000 clones, with around 81% observed a single time. The CDR3 runs 18 residues. Germline assignment: CDR1 MGHRA and CDR2 YSYEKL. The V segment lost 4 bases and the J segment 0 bases; nucleotides outside the gene matches: 10. Concerning this clone: Its target is not known.

The clonotype comes from a human donor with chronic lymphocytic leukemia. The sample here was PBMCs, taken after 36 months of ibrutinib treatment. This chain connects TRBV4-1 to TRBJ2-1; 9 nucleotides line up with TRBD2. CDR3 in DNA: TGCGCCAGCAGCCCCCCGGGGACTAGCACAAGCTCCTACAATGAGCAGTTCTTC. This gives the protein CASSPPGTSTSSYNEQFF.